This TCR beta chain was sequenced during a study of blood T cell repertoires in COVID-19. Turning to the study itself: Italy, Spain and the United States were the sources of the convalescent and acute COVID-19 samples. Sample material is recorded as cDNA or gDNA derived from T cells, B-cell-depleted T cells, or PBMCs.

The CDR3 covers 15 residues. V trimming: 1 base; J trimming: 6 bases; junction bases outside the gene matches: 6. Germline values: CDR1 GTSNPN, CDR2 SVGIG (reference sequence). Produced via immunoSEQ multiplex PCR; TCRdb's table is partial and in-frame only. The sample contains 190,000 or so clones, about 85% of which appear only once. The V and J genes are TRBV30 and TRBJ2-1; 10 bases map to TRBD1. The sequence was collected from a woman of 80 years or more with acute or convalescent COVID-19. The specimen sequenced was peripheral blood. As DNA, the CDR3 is TGTGCCTGGAGTGCGGGGACAGGGGTTGGCAATGAGCAGTTCTTC. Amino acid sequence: CAWSAGTGVGNEQFF.